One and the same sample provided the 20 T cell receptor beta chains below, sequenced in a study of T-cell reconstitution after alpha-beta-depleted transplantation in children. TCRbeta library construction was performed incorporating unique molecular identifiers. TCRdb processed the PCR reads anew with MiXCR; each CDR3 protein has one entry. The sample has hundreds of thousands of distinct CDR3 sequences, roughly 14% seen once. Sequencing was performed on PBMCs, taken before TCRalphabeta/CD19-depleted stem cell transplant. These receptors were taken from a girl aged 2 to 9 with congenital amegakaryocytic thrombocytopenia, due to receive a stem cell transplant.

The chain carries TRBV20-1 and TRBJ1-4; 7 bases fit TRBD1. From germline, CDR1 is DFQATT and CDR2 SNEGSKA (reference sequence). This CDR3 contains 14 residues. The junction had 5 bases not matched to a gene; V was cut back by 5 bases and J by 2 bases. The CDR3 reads CSALRGLTNEKLFF. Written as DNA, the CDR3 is TGCAGTGCTTTGAGGGGGCTGACTAATGAAAAACTGTTTTTT.

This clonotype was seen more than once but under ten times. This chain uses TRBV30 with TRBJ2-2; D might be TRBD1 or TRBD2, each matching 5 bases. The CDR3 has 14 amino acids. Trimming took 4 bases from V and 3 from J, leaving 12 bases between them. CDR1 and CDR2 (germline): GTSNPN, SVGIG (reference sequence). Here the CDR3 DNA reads TGTGCCTGGATATGGGGGTGCGACACCGGGGAGCTGTTTTTT. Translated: CAWIWGCDTGELFF. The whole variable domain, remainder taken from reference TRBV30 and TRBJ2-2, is SQTIHQWPATLVQPVGSPLSLECTVEGTSNPNLYWYRQAAGRGLQLLFYSVGIGQISSEVPQNLSASRPQDRQFILSSKKLLLSDSGFYLCAWIWGCDTGELFFGEGSRLTVL.

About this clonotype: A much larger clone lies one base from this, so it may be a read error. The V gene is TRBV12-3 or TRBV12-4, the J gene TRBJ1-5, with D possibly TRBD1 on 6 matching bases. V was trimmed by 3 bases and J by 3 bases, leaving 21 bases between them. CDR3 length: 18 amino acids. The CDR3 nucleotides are TGTGCCAGCAGTTTGAGTCTGGGACATAACTTAACCAATCAGCCCCAGCATTTT. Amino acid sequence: CASSLSLGHNLTNQPQHF.

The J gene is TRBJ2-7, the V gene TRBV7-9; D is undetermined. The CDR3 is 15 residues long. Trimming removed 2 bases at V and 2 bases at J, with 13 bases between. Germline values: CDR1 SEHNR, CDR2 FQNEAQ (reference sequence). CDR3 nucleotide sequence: TGTGCCAGCAGCTTATTAGAAGCCGGCACCTACGAGCAGTACTTC. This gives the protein CASSLLEAGTYEQYF. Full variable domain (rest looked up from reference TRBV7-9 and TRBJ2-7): DTGVSQNPRHKITKRGQNVTFRCDPISEHNRLYWYRQTLGQGPEFLTYFQNEAQLEKSRLLSDRFSAERPKGSFSTLEIQRTEQGDSAMYLCASSLLEAGTYEQYFGPGTRLTVT.

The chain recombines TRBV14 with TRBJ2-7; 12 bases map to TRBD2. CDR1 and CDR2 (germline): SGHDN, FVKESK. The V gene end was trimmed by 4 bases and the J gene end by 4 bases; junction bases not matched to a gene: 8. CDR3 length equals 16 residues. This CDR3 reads CASSRPGLAGRYEQYF. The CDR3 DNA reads TGTGCCAGCAGCCGTCCCGGACTAGCGGGACGGTACGAGCAGTACTTC.

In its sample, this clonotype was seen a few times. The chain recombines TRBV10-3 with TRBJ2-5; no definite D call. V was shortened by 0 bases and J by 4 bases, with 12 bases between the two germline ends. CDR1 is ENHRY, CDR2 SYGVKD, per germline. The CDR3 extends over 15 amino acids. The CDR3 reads CAISESGSMRETQYF. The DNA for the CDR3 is TGTGCCATCAGTGAGTCGGGCAGTATGAGAGAGACCCAGTACTTC.

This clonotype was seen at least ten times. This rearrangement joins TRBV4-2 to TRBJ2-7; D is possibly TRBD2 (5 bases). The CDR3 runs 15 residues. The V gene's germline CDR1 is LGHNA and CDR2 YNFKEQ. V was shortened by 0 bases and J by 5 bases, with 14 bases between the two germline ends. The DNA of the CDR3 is TGTGCCAGCAGCCAAGATGAACTAGAGGTCGACGAGCAGTACTTC. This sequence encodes CASSQDELEVDEQYF.

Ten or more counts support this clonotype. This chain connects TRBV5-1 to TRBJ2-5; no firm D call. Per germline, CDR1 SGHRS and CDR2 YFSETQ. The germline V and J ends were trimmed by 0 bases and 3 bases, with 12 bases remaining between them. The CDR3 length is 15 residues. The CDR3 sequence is CASSLVFSGKETQYF. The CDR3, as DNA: TGCGCCAGCAGCTTGGTTTTTTCTGGGAAAGAGACCCAGTACTTC.

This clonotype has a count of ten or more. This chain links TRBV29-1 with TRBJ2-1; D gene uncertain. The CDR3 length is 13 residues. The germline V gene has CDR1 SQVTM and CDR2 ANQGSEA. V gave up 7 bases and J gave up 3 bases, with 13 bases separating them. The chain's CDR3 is CSATQLGYNEQFF. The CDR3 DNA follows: TGCAGCGCCACGCAGTTAGGCTACAATGAGCAGTTCTTC.

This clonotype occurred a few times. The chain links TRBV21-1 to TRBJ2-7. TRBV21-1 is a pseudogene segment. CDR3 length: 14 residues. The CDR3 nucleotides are TGTGCCAGCAAAACCCAAGGCCACAACTACGAGCAGTACTTC. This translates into CASKTQGHNYEQYF.

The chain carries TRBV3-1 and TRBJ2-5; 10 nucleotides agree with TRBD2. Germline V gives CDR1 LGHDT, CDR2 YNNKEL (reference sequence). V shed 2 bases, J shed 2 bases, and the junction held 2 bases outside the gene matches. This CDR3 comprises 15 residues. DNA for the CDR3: TGTGCCAGCAGCCAAACTAGCGGGATTCAAGAGACCCAGTACTTC. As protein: CASSQTSGIQETQYF.

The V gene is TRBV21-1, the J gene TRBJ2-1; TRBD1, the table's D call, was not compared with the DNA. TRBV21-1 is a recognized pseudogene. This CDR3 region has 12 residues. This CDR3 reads CASSAPGQGQFF. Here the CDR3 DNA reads TGTGCCAGCAGCGCACCGGGACAGGGGCAGTTCTTC.

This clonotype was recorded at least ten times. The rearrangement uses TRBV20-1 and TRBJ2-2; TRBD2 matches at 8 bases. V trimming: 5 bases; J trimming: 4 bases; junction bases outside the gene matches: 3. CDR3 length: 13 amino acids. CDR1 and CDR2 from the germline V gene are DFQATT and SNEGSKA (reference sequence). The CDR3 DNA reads TGCAGTGCTTCGGGAGGGGGCACCGGGGAGCTGTTTTTT. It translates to CSASGGGTGELFF.

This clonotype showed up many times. The CDR3 DNA reads TGTGCCAGCAGGCCGGGACAGGCCAACTACGAGCAGTACTTC. This encodes CASRPGQANYEQYF. V gene TRBV27 combines with J gene TRBJ2-7, with TRBD1 matching 8 bases. This CDR3 comprises 14 residues. Germline CDR1 reads MNHEY; CDR2 reads SMNVEV (reference sequence). J lost 3 bases, V lost 6 bases, and 7 bases had no gene match.

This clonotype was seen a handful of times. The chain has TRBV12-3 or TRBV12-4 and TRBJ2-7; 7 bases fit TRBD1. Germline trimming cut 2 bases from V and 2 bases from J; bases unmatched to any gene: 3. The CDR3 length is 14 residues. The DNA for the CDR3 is TGTGCCAGCAGTTTACACAGGGGCACCTACGAGCAGTACTTC. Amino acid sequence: CASSLHRGTYEQYF.

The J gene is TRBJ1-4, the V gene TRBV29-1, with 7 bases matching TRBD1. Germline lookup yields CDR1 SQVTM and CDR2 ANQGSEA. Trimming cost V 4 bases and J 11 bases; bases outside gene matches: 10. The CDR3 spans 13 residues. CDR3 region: CSVVWQGGAKLFF. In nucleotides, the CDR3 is TGCAGCGTTGTTTGGCAGGGGGGTGCGAAACTGTTTTTT. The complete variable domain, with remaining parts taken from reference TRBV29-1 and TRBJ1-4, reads SAVISQKPSRDICQRGTSLTIQCQVDSQVTMMFWYRQQPGQSLTLIATANQGSEATYESGFVIDKFPISRPNLTFSTLTVSNMSPEDSSIYLCSVVWQGGAKLFFGSGTQLSVL.

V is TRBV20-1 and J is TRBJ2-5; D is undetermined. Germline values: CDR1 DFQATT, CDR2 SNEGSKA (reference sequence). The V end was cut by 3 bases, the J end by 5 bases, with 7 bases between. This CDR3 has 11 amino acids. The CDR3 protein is CSASNRETQYF. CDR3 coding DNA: TGCAGTGCTAGTAACCGGGAGACCCAGTACTTC.

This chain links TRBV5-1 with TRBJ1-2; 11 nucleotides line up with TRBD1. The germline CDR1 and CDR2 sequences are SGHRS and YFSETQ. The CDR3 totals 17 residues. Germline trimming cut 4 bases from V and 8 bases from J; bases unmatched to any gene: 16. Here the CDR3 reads CASSTPWTGGEIGGYTF. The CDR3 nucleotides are TGCGCCAGCAGCACACCATGGACAGGGGGCGAAATAGGCGGCTACACCTTC.

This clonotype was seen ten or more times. Here the CDR3 DNA reads TGCGCCAGCAGCTTCAGGAGCGAGCAGTACTTC. Residues: CASSFRSEQYF. This chain links TRBV5-1 with TRBJ2-7; D is unresolved. Germline values: CDR1 SGHRS, CDR2 YFSETQ. Trimming pared 2 bases from V and 6 bases from J, leaving 6 bases between. The CDR3 is 11 amino acids.

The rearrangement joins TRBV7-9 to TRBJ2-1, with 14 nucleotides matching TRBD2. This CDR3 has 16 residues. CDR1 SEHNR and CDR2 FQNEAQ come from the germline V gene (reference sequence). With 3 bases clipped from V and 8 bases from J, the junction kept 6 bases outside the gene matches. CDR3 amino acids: CASSLPGLAGVYEQFF. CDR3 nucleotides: TGTGCCAGCAGCTTGCCGGGACTAGCGGGAGTCTATGAGCAGTTCTTC.